This TCR beta chain was found in a study of neurological immune-mediated disorders. Study observations and caveats: HTLV-1-associated myelopathy showed the most TCR clonal expansion; multiple sclerosis the least, below healthy controls.

A remark on this clonotype: Antigen: not known.

TCRdb re-analysed the 5' RACE reads in MiXCR, keeping a single row per CDR3 protein. The sample records about 59,000 distinct CDR3 sequences, around 24% being singletons. Described time point: technical triplicate 2. CDR1 is MNHNY and CDR2 is SVGAGI in the germline V gene (reference sequence). The CDR3 has 16 residues. V gave up 5 bases and J gave up 6 bases, with 21 bases separating them. The sample comprised PBMCs. The origin of this receptor is a man aged 60 to 69 with HTLV-1-associated myelopathy (HAM/TSP). The rearrangement links TRBV6-6 to TRBJ2-3; possible D gene TRBD2, 5 bases. In nucleotides, the CDR3 is TGTGCCAGCAGTGTTACGGGGTGTGGAGGATCGGATACGCAGTATTTT. Its translation: CASSVTGCGGSDTQYF.